Shown below are 3 T cell receptor beta chains from a single sample sequenced in a study of blood T cell repertoires in COVID-19 (dated by TCRdb to the early 2020s). Library generation was performed with the immunoSEQ multiplex PCR assay. This immuneACCESS table, as held by TCRdb, lists in-frame sequences with V and J called but not all clones. Of the missing ones, under half trace to an unresolved V gene in checked studies; the others have no known cause. The sample table lists over 130,000 clones, 70% to 90% of them with a count of one. Around 3.2% of the sample is in the top ten clones. Sequenced sample: PBMCs or T cells enriched from blood (not recorded which). These receptors came from a woman between 45 and 60 years old with acute COVID-19.

The chain combines TRBV30 with TRBJ1-5; 8 bases map to TRBD1. Trimming took 5 bases from V and 6 from J; bases not matched to a gene: 9. The germline V gene has CDR1 GTSNPN and CDR2 SVGIG (reference sequence). The CDR3 length is 14 residues. Here the CDR3 DNA reads TGTGCCTGGGGTCCAGGGGGCGCAGGTCAGCCCCAGCATTTT. Translated, it gives CAWGPGGAGQPQHF.

About this clone itself: The junction differs from germline at one of its ends, possibly a read error. The chain uses TRBV5-6 and TRBJ2-7, with a tentative D call TRBD2 (5 bases). CDR1 SGHDT and CDR2 YYEEEE come from the germline V gene. This CDR3 has 9 residues. In DNA form, the CDR3 reads TGTGCCAGCAGCTTGGAGGAGGACTTC. As protein: CASSLEEDF.

This chain joins TRBV4-3 and TRBJ2-7; 7 bases align to TRBD1. The junction had 3 bases not matched to a gene; V was cut back by 1 base and J by 0 bases. The CDR3 runs to 15 residues. CDR1 is LGHNA and CDR2 is YSLEER in the germline V gene. The CDR3 here is CASSQVWDSSYEQYF. In DNA form, the CDR3 reads TGCGCCAGCAGCCAAGTATGGGACAGCTCCTACGAGCAGTACTTC.